This T cell receptor beta chain derives from a study of T cell changes during pregnancy in multiple sclerosis. V lost 7 bases, J lost 8 bases, and 13 bases stayed unmatched. CDR1 and CDR2 (germline): LGHNA, YNFKEQ. This CDR3 has 14 residues. Assay: immunoSEQ multiplex PCR; the TCRdb copy retains only in-frame clones and omits some. The table lists 85,000 to 95,000 clones, roughly 91% of them singletons. The chain employs TRBV4-2 and TRBJ1-1; 7 bases are a match to TRBD1. The source material was peripheral blood, sampled after pregnancy. This TCR derives from a female donor in good health, enrolled as a control in a pregnancy study. CDR3 sequence (DNA): TGTGCCAGCAAAGGGGACAGCCAGGGACACGAAGCTTTCTTT. It is translated as CASKGDSQGHEAFF.